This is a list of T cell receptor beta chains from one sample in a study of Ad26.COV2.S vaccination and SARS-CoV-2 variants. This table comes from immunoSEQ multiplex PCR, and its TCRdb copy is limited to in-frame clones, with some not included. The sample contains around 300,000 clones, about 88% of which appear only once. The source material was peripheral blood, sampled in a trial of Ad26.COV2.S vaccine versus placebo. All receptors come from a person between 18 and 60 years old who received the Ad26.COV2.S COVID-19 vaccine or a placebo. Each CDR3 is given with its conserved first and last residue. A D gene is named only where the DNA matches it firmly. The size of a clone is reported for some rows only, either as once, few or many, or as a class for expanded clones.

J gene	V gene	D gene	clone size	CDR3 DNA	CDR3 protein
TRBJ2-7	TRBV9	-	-	TGTGCCAGCAGCGTAGATGGGGGCGCACCCTACGAGCAGTACTTC	CASSVDGGAPYEQYF
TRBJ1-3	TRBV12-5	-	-	TGTGCTAGTGGTTTGAACCACGGGGGCAGTGGGGGCTTCCGAAACACCATATATTTT	CASGLNHGGSGGFRNTIYF
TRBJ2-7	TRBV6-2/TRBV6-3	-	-	TGTGCCAGCAGTTTAACAGACTACGAGCAGTACTTC	CASSLTDYEQYF
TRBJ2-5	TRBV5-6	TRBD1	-	TGTGCCAGCAGCTTTTCGACAGGGTGGGAGACCCAGTACTTC	CASSFSTGWETQYF
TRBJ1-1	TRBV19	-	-	TGTGCCACTATGGAGGGCCCTATGAACACTGAAGCTTTCTTT	CATMEGPMNTEAFF
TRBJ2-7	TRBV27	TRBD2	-	TGTGCCAGCAGTTTTATCGGCGGGAGCGGATACGAGCAGTACTTC	CASSFIGGSGYEQYF
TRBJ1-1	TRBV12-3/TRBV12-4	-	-	TGTGCCAGCAGTGGGTTGTCGAACACTGAAGCTTTCTTT	CASSGLSNTEAFF
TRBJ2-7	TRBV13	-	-	TGTGCCAGCAGTTACGACTCGACAAACGAGCAGTACTTC	CASSYDSTNEQYF
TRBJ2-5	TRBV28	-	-	TGTGCCAGCAGTTCTCGGACAGTGCAGACCCAGTACTTC	CASSSRTVQTQYF
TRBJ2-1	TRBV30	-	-	TGTGCCTGGAGTGGCGGCCCCAATGAGCAGTTCTTC	CAWSGGPNEQFF
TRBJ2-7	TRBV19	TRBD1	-	TGTGCCAGTAGTATTCGGACAGGGACCTACGAGCAGTACTTC	CASSIRTGTYEQYF
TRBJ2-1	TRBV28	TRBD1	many	TGTGCCAGCAGTCAGGGACAGGGACCCTACAATGAGCAGTTCTTC	CASSQGQGPYNEQFF
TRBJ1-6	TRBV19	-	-	TGTGCCAGCACAGATAGCTCCTATAATTCACCCCTCCACTTT	CASTDSSYNSPLHF
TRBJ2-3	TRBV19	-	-	TGTGCCAGTAGTAGAACAGATGGAGATACGCAGTATTTT	CASSRTDGDTQYF
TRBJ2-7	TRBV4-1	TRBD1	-	TGCGCCAGCAGCCAAGAGGGGGGACAGGGGGTAAATATTCGGTACGAGCAGTACTTC	CASSQEGGQGVNIRYEQYF
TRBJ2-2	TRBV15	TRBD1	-	TGTGCCACCAGCAGAGGTTGGCAGGGGGCTTTGACCGGGGAGCTGTTTTTT	CATSRGWQGALTGELFF